This T cell receptor (beta chain) appears in the sequencing data of a study of CD8 T cells in Susac syndrome. An input of about 0.45 to 1 ug of RNA was subjected to reverse transcription using random hexamers. TCRdb re-called the immunoSEQ multiplex PCR reads with MiXCR, one entry per CDR3 protein. The table lists around 280,000 distinct CDR3 sequences, around 83% of them singletons. This CDR3 is 16 amino acids long. V was shortened by 2 bases and J by 0 bases, with 11 bases between the two germline ends. CDR1 is MNHNS and CDR2 is SASEGT in the germline V gene. The sequence was collected from a human donor with multiple sclerosis. Sequenced: CD8+ T cells from PBMCs. This chain links TRBV6-1 with TRBJ1-5; the D is unclear. As DNA, the CDR3 is TGTGCCAGCAGTGAAAGTCCAGTCTTTAGCAATCAGCCCCAGCATTTT. Its translation: CASSESPVFSNQPQHF.